Reported below is one TCR beta chain. Its specificity is unknown. Germline assignment: CDR1 SGHAT and CDR2 FQNNGV. V was pared by 1 base and J by 0 bases, with 7 bases between. This CDR3 has 15 amino acids. These data are taken from a study of shared clonotypes between healthy human individuals. Findings of the study overall: Despite large depth, sorted-subset datasets appeared incompletely sequenced. On the whole, naive subsets had larger estimated richness than memory subsets had.

Generated by immunoSEQ multiplex PCR, the TCRdb table keeps only in-frame clones and is missing some. The sample shows about 1.1 million clones, 70% to 80% of them seen only once. The receptor was isolated from a man aged 18 to 29 in good health. Some clones in this sample may be carry-over from other donors' samples. The V call is TRBV11-2, the J call TRBJ2-1; D is undetermined. Specimen: memory CD4+ T cells from PBMCs. Subset of the sample: CD45RA-negative fraction. The CDR3 DNA sequence: TGTGCCAGCAGCTTAGTGTACGACTCCTACAATGAGCAGTTCTTC. It yields the protein CASSLVYDSYNEQFF. The whole variable domain, filled in from reference TRBV11-2 and TRBJ2-1, reads EAGVAQSPRYKIIEKRQSVAFWCNPISGHATLYWYQQILGQGPKLLIQFQNNGVVDDSQLPKDRFSAERLKGVDSTLKIQPAKLEDSAVYLCASSLVYDSYNEQFFGPGTRLTVL.